This T cell receptor (beta chain) is drawn from a study of shared clonotypes between healthy human individuals. Trimming left V 3 bases short and J 5 bases short, with 14 bases between. This CDR3 has 14 residues. The germline V gene has CDR1 SGDLS and CDR2 YYNGEE. As defined, naive CD8 cells were CD45RO-negative and positively selected for CCR7, with terminally differentiated effector memory CD45RA+ cells excluded. TCRdb's table, derived via immunoSEQ multiplex PCR, lists solely in-frame clones and lacks some. The table lists about 2.1 million clones, roughly 95% of them singletons. Input material: naive CD8+ T cells from PBMCs. This TCR was recovered from a man in his late teens or twenties in good health. Some clones in this sample may be carry-over from other donors' samples. The rearrangement joins TRBV9 to TRBJ2-5; D could derive from TRBD1 or TRBD2 (5 bases each). CDR3 loop: CASSAYRDVETQYF. The CDR3 nucleotides read TGTGCCAGCAGCGCTTACCGGGACGTGGAGACCCAGTACTTC. Full variable domain (missing parts from reference TRBV9 and TRBJ2-5): DSGVTQTPKHLITATGQRVTLRCSPRSGDLSVYWYQQSLDQGLQFLIQYYNGEERAKGNILERFSAQQFPDLHSELNLSSLELGDSALYFCASSAYRDVETQYFGPGTRLLVL.